This TCR beta chain was recovered during a study of post-analysis software for immune sequencing data. V lost 3 bases, J lost 2 bases, and 16 bases lay in between. Germline V CDR1 and CDR2: SGHDN, FVKESK. The CDR3 contains 16 residues. Points from the study as a whole: Controls had lower frequencies than patients of about 5 TRBV segments, which included TRBV5-6, TRBV5-1 and TRBV20-1.

Researchers reported that TCR beta cDNA libraries carried unique molecular identifiers. Input amounts of roughly 0.85 to 11 million T cells were used. These gave about 500,000 cDNA molecules, so each molecule approximated one T cell. TCRdb itself ran the PCR reads through MiXCR, one entry per CDR3 protein. The table has some 700,000 distinct CDR3 sequences, 59% seen once. This clonotype has more than one count but fewer than ten. Its antigen is still unknown. Sequenced sample: blood. This sequence was found in a girl under 10 years old with multiple sclerosis. The V gene is TRBV14, the J gene TRBJ2-5; possibly TRBD2 for D (6 bases). The CDR3 DNA reads TGTGCCAGCAGCCACGTCCCCGGGGGTTATCAAGAGACCCAGTACTTC. Its protein is CASSHVPGGYQETQYF.